The rows below give T cell receptor beta chains drawn from one sample of a study of identical twins. TCRdb passed the 5' RACE reads through MiXCR, listing each CDR3 protein once. The sample carries 500,000 or so distinct CDR3 sequences, 13% to 15% recorded once. The data also belong to a second study, concerning yellow fever vaccine responses in identical twins.

Sequenced: CD4+ T cells sorted from blood. These receptor sequences come from a woman between 18 and 29 years old in good health. The CDR3 runs from the conserved cysteine through the conserved F or W. The order of the fields is V gene, J gene, D gene, clone size, CDR3 DNA, CDR3 protein. The D gene is left open where the match is weak. Size is omitted from some rows. Given values are once, few, many or a class for expanded clones.

TRBV30	TRBJ1-5	NA	NA	TGTGCCTGTACAGAAACAGGGCCTCAGCCCCAGCATTTT	CACTETGPQPQHF
TRBV20-1	TRBJ2-7	TRBD2	NA	TGCAGTGCCAATCGAAGACTAGCGGGGGCCCCCTACGAGCAGTACTTC	CSANRRLAGAPYEQYF
TRBV25-1	TRBJ2-7	NA	NA	TGTGCCAGCAGTGACAGCCTCTACGAGCAGTACTTC	CASSDSLYEQYF
TRBV2	TRBJ1-2	TRBD1	NA	TGTACCTTCTGTGCTAGTGACAGGGGGCGATTTAATGTCGGTGGCTACACCTTC	CTFCASDRGRFNVGGYTF
TRBV7-9	TRBJ1-1	NA	NA	TGTGCCAGCAGCTTAGATCAGGTGGTGAACACTGAAGCTTTCTTT	CASSLDQVVNTEAFF
TRBV7-7	TRBJ2-1	TRBD1	many	TGTGCTAGCAGCTCTAGCACACAGGGGGAGCAGTTCTTC	CASSSSTQGEQFF
TRBV6-1	TRBJ2-7	NA	many	TGTGCCAGCAGTGTGCGGGACAGAGCCTACGAGCAGTACTTC	CASSVRDRAYEQYF
TRBV10-3	TRBJ2-3	NA	NA	TGTGCCATCAGTGGCCAGAAGACAGCCCCCGTGGAAGATACGCAGTATTTT	CAISGQKTAPVEDTQYF
TRBV7-2	TRBJ2-5	NA	NA	TGTGCCAGCAGCCTGGATCTATTGGTGCCGACCCAGTACTTC	CASSLDLLVPTQYF
TRBV2	TRBJ2-1	TRBD2	few	TGTGCCAGCTGTCTAGCGGAGAACAATGAGCAGTTCTTC	CASCLAENNEQFF
TRBV12-3/TRBV12-4	TRBJ2-1	TRBD1	many	TGTGCCAGCAGTTTTGGGGACAGGGGCCACAATGAGCAGTTCTTC	CASSFGDRGHNEQFF
TRBV29-1	TRBJ2-7	TRBD1	NA	TGCAGCGTTGAAGGCCTACAGGGGCGCTACGAGCAGTACTTC	CSVEGLQGRYEQYF
TRBV4-3	TRBJ2-7	NA	NA	TGCGCCAGCAGCCAAACCTGGGACACTACGTACGAGCAGTACTTC	CASSQTWDTTYEQYF
TRBV7-9	TRBJ1-2	NA	few	TGTGCCAGCACCTCACCTACCGCGGGTGGCTACACCTTC	CASTSPTAGGYTF
TRBV28	TRBJ2-5	NA	NA	TGTGCCAGCAGTTTCCGCGGTATCAGAGAAGAGACCCAGTACTTC	CASSFRGIREETQYF
TRBV29-1	TRBJ2-7	TRBD1	many	TGCAGCGCGGGACAGGACTACGAGCAGTACTTC	CSAGQDYEQYF
TRBV6-5	TRBJ2-1	TRBD2	NA	TGTGCCAGCAGTTCCCGACTAGCGGGTCAATCCAATGAGCAGTTCTTC	CASSSRLAGQSNEQFF
TRBV12-3/TRBV12-4	TRBJ2-3	TRBD2	NA	TGTGCCAGCAGTTGGGGACTAGCGGGAGCCGGGGATACGCAGTATTTT	CASSWGLAGAGDTQYF
TRBV10-3	TRBJ2-3	TRBD2	NA	TGTGCCATCAGGGGTAGCGGGGGGGGCACAGATACGCAGTATTTT	CAIRGSGGGTDTQYF
TRBV7-2	TRBJ2-7	TRBD2	NA	TGTGCCAGCAGCACACTAGCGGGAGGCGGCGAGCAGTACTTC	CASSTLAGGGEQYF
TRBV20-1	TRBJ1-1	NA	NA	TGCAGTGCCGAAACCGGGACGACGAACACTGAAGCTTTCTTT	CSAETGTTNTEAFF
TRBV6-2/TRBV6-3	TRBJ2-1	TRBD1	NA	TGTGCCAGCAGCCGATCCCGGGACAGGTTTAGCTCCTACAATGAGCAGTTCTTC	CASSRSRDRFSSYNEQFF
TRBV27	TRBJ2-7	NA	NA	TGTGCCACCATTCCCACGGGGCCTAGGGCTCTCTACGAGCAGTACTTC	CATIPTGPRALYEQYF
TRBV28	TRBJ2-7	NA	NA	TGTGCCAGCAGTGGACCGGGACCAGCGGGTACCTACGAGCAGTACTTC	CASSGPGPAGTYEQYF
TRBV3-1	TRBJ1-1	NA	many	TGTGCCAGCAGCCATGAGGCGATGAACACTGAAGCTTTCTTT	CASSHEAMNTEAFF
TRBV20-1	TRBJ1-5	NA	few	TGCAGTGCTAGCGTGTCCCGGGCCCTCAATAGCAATCAGCCCCAGCATTTT	CSASVSRALNSNQPQHF
TRBV6-2/TRBV6-3	TRBJ2-1	NA	few	TGTGCCAGCAGTAAGGTAAATGAGCAGTTCTTC	CASSKVNEQFF
TRBV30	TRBJ1-1	NA	NA	TGTGCCTGCATGAGGGGGGAAGCTTTCTTT	CACMRGEAFF
TRBV28	TRBJ2-1	TRBD2	NA	TGTGCCAGCAGTTTATGGGACCTAGCGGGAGGGCAATACAATGAGCAGTTCTTC	CASSLWDLAGGQYNEQFF
TRBV18	TRBJ1-1	NA	NA	TGTGCCAGCTCAACAACGCGGGGCAGTTACACTGAAGCTTTCTTT	CASSTTRGSYTEAFF
TRBV20-1	TRBJ1-2	NA	NA	TGCAGTGCTGGTCCGTCACTGGGGGTCGACTATGGCTACACCTTC	CSAGPSLGVDYGYTF
TRBV12-3/TRBV12-4	TRBJ2-1	TRBD1	many	TGTGCCAGCAGTTTAGGGGCCGGGACAGCCAATGAGCAGTTCTTC	CASSLGAGTANEQFF
TRBV20-1	TRBJ2-1	TRBD1	once	TGCAGTGCTAGGTACCCGGGACAGACCTACAATGAGCAGTTCTTC	CSARYPGQTYNEQFF
TRBV30	TRBJ1-1	TRBD1	NA	TGTGCCTGGAGTGTACTGACAGGGGGTTGGTACACTGAAGCTTTCTTT	CAWSVLTGGWYTEAFF
TRBV7-9	TRBJ2-2	TRBD1	few	TGTGCCAGCAGCACACAGGGGGTGAACACCGGGGAGCTGTTTTTT	CASSTQGVNTGELFF
TRBV12-3/TRBV12-4	TRBJ2-1	TRBD1	many	TGTGCCAGCAGTCCCGACAGGGCTCTAGATGAGCAGTTCTTC	CASSPDRALDEQFF
TRBV5-1	TRBJ2-1	TRBD2	few	TGCGCCAGCAGCTTACAGGGACTAGCGGGGGGATACAATGAGCAGTTCTTC	CASSLQGLAGGYNEQFF
TRBV4-1	TRBJ2-3	NA	NA	TGCGCCAGCAGCCCCCATTTCGACACAGATACGCAGTATTTT	CASSPHFDTDTQYF
TRBV7-2	TRBJ2-3	TRBD2	many	TGTGCCAGCAGCCGAGATAGCGGGGGGGTTCTAGATACGCAGTATTTT	CASSRDSGGVLDTQYF
TRBV12-3/TRBV12-4	TRBJ1-2	TRBD1	few	TGTGCCAGCAGACGCGGACAGGGGACTACCTATGGCTACACCTTC	CASRRGQGTTYGYTF
TRBV27	TRBJ1-2	TRBD1	NA	TGTGCCAGCAGTGTCGGACAGGGCTACTATGGCTACACCTTC	CASSVGQGYYGYTF
TRBV12-3/TRBV12-4	TRBJ2-7	TRBD1	NA	TGTGCCAGCAATAGCCGGGACAGGGGGTTCCACGAGCAGTACTTC	CASNSRDRGFHEQYF
TRBV6-1	TRBJ2-7	TRBD1	NA	TGTGCCAGCAGAGCCCCGGGACAGGGAAGGGATTACGAGCAGTACTTC	CASRAPGQGRDYEQYF